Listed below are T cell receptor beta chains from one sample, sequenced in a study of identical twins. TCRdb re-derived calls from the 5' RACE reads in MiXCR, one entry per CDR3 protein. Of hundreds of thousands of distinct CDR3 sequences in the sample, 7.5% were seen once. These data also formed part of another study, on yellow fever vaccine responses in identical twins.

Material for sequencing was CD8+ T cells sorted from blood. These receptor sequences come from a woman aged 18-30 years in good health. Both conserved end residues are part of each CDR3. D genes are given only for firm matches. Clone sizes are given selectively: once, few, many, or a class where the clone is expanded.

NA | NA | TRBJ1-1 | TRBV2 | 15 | TGTGCCAGCATCCTCAGTACGGAGCTGAACACTGAAGCTTTCTTT | CASILSTELNTEAFF
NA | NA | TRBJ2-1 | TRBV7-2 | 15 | TGTGCCAGCAGCTTAGTCAGCGGGCCTTACAATGAGCAGTTCTTC | CASSLVSGPYNEQFF
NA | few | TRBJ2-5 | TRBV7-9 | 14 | TGTGCCAGCAGCCCTACTAAGTACCAAGAGACCCAGTACTTC | CASSPTKYQETQYF
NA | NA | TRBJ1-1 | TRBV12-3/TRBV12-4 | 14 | TGTGCCAGCAGTATCAGAGAAATGAACACTGAAGCTCTCTTT | CASSIREMNTEALF
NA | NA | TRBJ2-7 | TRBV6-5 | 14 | TGTGCCAGCAGTTGGGTCGGGAGCTCCTACGAGCAGTACTTC | CASSWVGSSYEQYF
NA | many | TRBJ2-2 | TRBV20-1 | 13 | TGCAGTGCTAGGCGGGTAGACACCGGGGAGCTGTTTTTT | CSARRVDTGELFF
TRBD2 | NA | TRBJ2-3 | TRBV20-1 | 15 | TGCAGTGCTGGAGCCGGGACTAGTTTTATGGATACGCAGTATTTT | CSAGAGTSFMDTQYF
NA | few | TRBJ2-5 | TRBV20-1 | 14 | TGCAGTGCTAGATCGGGGGACAGCCAAGAGACCCAGTACTTC | CSARSGDSQETQYF
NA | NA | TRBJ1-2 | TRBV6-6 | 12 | TGTGCCAGCAGTTACTCTGGGAACGGCTACACCTTC | CASSYSGNGYTF
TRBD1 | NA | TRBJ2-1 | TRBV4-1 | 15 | TGCGCCAGCAGCCACCGGACAGGCTCCTACAATGAGCAGTTCTTC | CASSHRTGSYNEQFF
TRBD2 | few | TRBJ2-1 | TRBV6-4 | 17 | TGTGCCAGCAGTGCCTCCCACGAGCGGGGGGCCAACAATGAGCAGTTCTTC | CASSASHERGANNEQFF
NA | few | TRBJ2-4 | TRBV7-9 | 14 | TGTGCCAGCAGCTCACCCCTAGCCAAAAACATTCAGTACTTC | CASSSPLAKNIQYF
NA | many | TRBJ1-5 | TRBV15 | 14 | TGTGCCACCAGAATGGGCAGGCTCAATCAGCCCCAGCATTTT | CATRMGRLNQPQHF
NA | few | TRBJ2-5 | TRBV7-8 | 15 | TGTGCCAGCAGCTCACCAACATGGGACGGGGAGACCCAGTACTTC | CASSSPTWDGETQYF